Presented here are 5 T cell receptor beta chains from one specimen sequenced in a study. MiXCR, applied by TCRdb to the 5' RACE reads, yields one record per CDR3 protein. The data contain about 46,000 distinct CDR3 sequences, about 28% of them singletons. The specimen sequenced was naive CD4+ T cells sorted from blood. This sample's subset: naive CD4+ T cells, CD4+CD45RA+CD25-. The receptors shown here come from a female donor with breast cancer.

Many counts were recorded for this clonotype. The V gene is TRBV10-3, the J gene TRBJ1-5, with 9 nucleotides matching TRBD1. Trimming at V came to 10 bases and at J to 3 bases, leaving 10 bases not matched to a gene. CDR3 size: 15 residues. CDR1 and CDR2 from the germline V gene are ENHRY and SYGVKD. The CDR3 loop is CATNRGLGNNQPQHF. The CDR3, as DNA: TGTGCCACAAACAGGGGGCTCGGGAACAATCAGCCCCAGCATTTT.

This clonotype was counted between two and nine times. V is TRBV6-5 and J is TRBJ1-5, with D perhaps matching TRBD1 (6 bases). Trimming removed 8 bases from V and 1 base from J, with 18 bases in between. CDR3 length: 16 amino acids. Germline V CDR1 and CDR2: MNHEY, SVGAGI. CDR3 amino acids: CASRRLTGMSNQPQHF. Written as DNA, the CDR3 is TGTGCCAGCCGTCGTCTTACAGGGATGAGCAATCAGCCCCAGCATTTT.

The chain is built from TRBV10-3 and TRBJ2-7; unclear D gene. Germline V lookup: CDR1 ENHRY, CDR2 SYGVKD. This CDR3 is 12 amino acids long. V was pared by 1 base and J by 9 bases, with 10 bases between. The CDR3 nucleotides are TGTGCCATCAGTGAGTGGCCAGACGGGCAGTACTTC. This translates into CAISEWPDGQYF.

In regard to this clonotype: The junction and the germline gene differ at one end; a read error may be behind it. DNA for the CDR3: TGTGCTAGCAGCTTTGGGACTAGCGATCGCACAGATACGCAGTATTTT. This translates into CASSFGTSDRTDTQYF. V usage is TRBV7-7 and J usage is TRBJ2-3, with 10 positions matching TRBD2. In germline, CDR1 is SSHAT, CDR2 FNYEAQ (reference sequence). The CDR3 is 16 residues long. Based on the CDR3 plus reference TRBV7-7 and TRBJ2-3, the full variable domain is GAGVSQSPRYKVTKRGQDVTLRCDPISSHATLYWYQQALGQGPEFLTYFNYEAQPDKSGLPSDRFSAERPEGSISTLTIQRTEQRDSAMYRCASSFGTSDRTDTQYFGPGTRLTVL.

This clonotype occurred many times. V is TRBV4-1 and J is TRBJ2-3; no clear D. This CDR3 spans 12 amino acids. Trimming stripped 6 bases from V and 4 bases from J, with 8 bases between. Germline values: CDR1 MGHRA, CDR2 YSYEKL. The DNA of the CDR3 is TGCGCCAGCAGTGGGAACTCAGATACGCAGTATTTT. Protein: CASSGNSDTQYF.